This entry lists 20 T cell receptor beta chains sequenced from one sample in a study of long-term antiretroviral therapy in people with HIV. Survey-level immunoSEQ v3.0 assays were run. The protocol was immunoSEQ multiplex PCR, while the TCRdb copy is restricted to in-frame clones and leaves out a portion. This sample carries over 15,000 clones, almost 80% of them seen once, and the ten largest clones take 11%. This specimen was unsorted PBMCs, taken 2.3 years after starting antiretroviral therapy. Every receptor here comes from a woman aged 40-49 years with HIV.

This sequence joins TRBV14 and TRBJ2-7; weak D call: TRBD1 (5 bases). V lost 3 bases and J 7 bases, leaving 10 bases between the germline ends. This CDR3 is 12 amino acids long. The germline gives CDR1 SGHDN, CDR2 FVKESK. The DNA for the CDR3 is TGTGCCAGCAGCCACCCAGGGTTGGAGCAGTACTTC. This translates into CASSHPGLEQYF. The complete variable domain, with remaining parts taken from reference TRBV14 and TRBJ2-7, reads EAGVTQFPSHSVIEKGQTVTLRCDPISGHDNLYWYRRVMGKEIKFLLHFVKESKQDESGMPNNRFLAERTGGTYSTLKVQPAELEDSGVYFCASSHPGLEQYFGPGTRLTVT.

The chain couples TRBV7-2 to TRBJ1-6; D is possibly TRBD1 (5 bases). The CDR3 is 18 amino acids. Trimming removed 5 bases from V and 0 bases from J, with 17 bases in between. Germline V gene lookup returns CDR1 SGHTA and CDR2 FQGNSA. CDR3: CASSGMWDSSSYNSPLHF. CDR3 bases: TGTGCCAGCAGCGGAATGTGGGACTCCAGCTCCTATAATTCACCCCTCCACTTT.

The chain recombines TRBV6-5 with TRBJ2-1, with TRBD2 matching over 9 bases. The CDR3 is 15 residues long. Unmatched junction bases numbered 4, after V lost 3 bases and J lost 4 bases. Germline V lookup: CDR1 MNHEY, CDR2 SVGAGI. CDR3 residues: CASSYLAGSYNEQFF. The CDR3 DNA follows: TGTGCCAGCAGTTATCTAGCGGGAAGTTACAATGAGCAGTTCTTC.

The J gene is TRBJ2-7, the V gene TRBV29-1; 8 bases are a match to TRBD2. This CDR3 has 14 residues. In germline, CDR1 is SQVTM, CDR2 ANQGSEA. J lost 3 bases, V lost 4 bases, and 8 bases had no gene match. This CDR3 reads CSVAPGLELYEQYF. The CDR3 DNA reads TGCAGCGTTGCCCCGGGACTAGAACTCTACGAGCAGTACTTC.

The chain uses TRBV19 and TRBJ1-1; D may be TRBD1 (6 bases). The V gene's germline CDR1 is LNHDA and CDR2 SQIVND (reference sequence). CDR3 length equals 13 residues. V was shortened by 0 bases and J by 8 bases, with 10 bases between the two germline ends. The CDR3 DNA reads as TGTGCCAGTAGTATAGACGGACAGCGAGAAGCTTTCTTT. Its translation: CASSIDGQREAFF.

This chain links TRBV6-4 with TRBJ2-1; tentative D call: TRBD2 (6 bases). This CDR3 spans 13 amino acids. Germline values: CDR1 MRHNA, CDR2 SNTAGT. Trimming stripped 5 bases from V and 10 bases from J, with 15 bases between. This chain's CDR3 is CASSRGLSQEQFF. The CDR3 DNA follows: TGTGCCAGCAGTCGTGGACTATCTCAGGAGCAGTTCTTC.

The chain carries TRBV7-6 and TRBJ2-7, with unresolved D. Germline V lookup: CDR1 SGHVS, CDR2 FNYEAQ. V shed 5 bases and J shed 3 bases, with 11 bases lying between them. There are 13 residues in the CDR3. CDR3 coding DNA: TGTGCCAGCAGCCAGGCATCAGGCTACGAGCAGTACTTC. Translated: CASSQASGYEQYF.

This chain links TRBV5-5 with TRBJ2-7; D possibly corresponds to TRBD2 (5 bases). Germline lookup yields CDR1 SGHKS and CDR2 YYEKEE (reference sequence). V lost 0 bases and J lost 5, with 6 bases in between. CDR3 length: 12 amino acids. CDR3 sequence reads: CASSLDGNEQYF. The CDR3 DNA is TGTGCCAGCAGCTTGGACGGGAACGAGCAGTACTTC. The full variable domain, completed using reference TRBV5-5 and TRBJ2-7, is DAGVTQSPTHLIKTRGQQVTLRCSPISGHKSVSWYQQVLGQGPQFIFQYYEKEERGRGNFPDRFSARQFPNYSSELNVNALLLGDSALYLCASSLDGNEQYFGPGTRLTVT.

This chain uses TRBV7-2 with TRBJ2-2, with TRBD1 matching over 9 bases. Germline V gene lookup returns CDR1 SGHTA and CDR2 FQGNSA. The V segment lost 0 bases and the J segment 5 bases; nucleotides outside the gene matches: 1. This CDR3 is 15 amino acids long. The CDR3 bases are TGTGCCAGCAGCTTAGCGACAGGGGGGACCGGGGAGCTGTTTTTT. Translated, it gives CASSLATGGTGELFF.

The J gene is TRBJ2-3, the V gene TRBV11-3, with 8 bases fitting TRBD2. Germline-derived CDR1 and CDR2 are SGHNT and YENEEA. CDR3 length equals 17 residues. The ends lost 3 bases at V and 0 bases at J; junction bases unmatched: 8. This CDR3 is CASSLREAGPSTDTQYF. CDR3 nucleotides: TGTGCCAGCAGCTTGCGGGAGGCGGGGCCGAGCACAGATACGCAGTATTTT.

The chain recombines TRBV7-2 with TRBJ2-2, with 9 bases identical to TRBD2. V lost 5 bases to trimming and J lost 7 bases; unmatched junction nucleotides: 8. This CDR3 comprises 15 residues. From germline, CDR1 is SGHTA and CDR2 FQGNSA. The CDR3 DNA reads TGTGCCAGCAGCCCCAAGCGGGAGGCGGTCGGGGAGCTGTTTTTT. Amino acid sequence: CASSPKREAVGELFF. The variable domain in full, with the rest retrieved from reference TRBV7-2 and TRBJ2-2, is GAGVSQSPSNKVTEKGKDVELRCDPISGHTALYWYRQSLGQGLEFLIYFQGNSAPDKSGLPSDRFSAERTGGSVSTLTIQRTQQEDSAVYLCASSPKREAVGELFFGEGSRLTVL.

This clone was seen a single time. The rearrangement links TRBV2 to TRBJ1-2; D not resolved. Trimming took 0 bases from V and 4 from J, leaving 15 bases between them. Germline CDR1 is SNHLY and CDR2 is FYNNEI. CDR3 length: 16 amino acids. The CDR3 DNA follows: TGTGCCAGCAGTGAAGCTGGTGGAGCAGCGGGCTATGGCTACACCTTC. It codes for CASSEAGGAAGYGYTF.

The chain couples TRBV25-1 to TRBJ1-2; tentative D call: TRBD1 (5 bases). V was trimmed by 1 base and J by 4 bases, leaving 7 bases between them. The CDR3 sequence is 13 residues long. CDR1 MGHDK and CDR2 SYGVNS come from the germline V gene. The CDR3 DNA follows: TGTGCCAGCAGTGAATCAGGGATCTATGGCTACACCTTC. Protein sequence: CASSESGIYGYTF.

The rearrangement joins TRBV30 to TRBJ2-5, with 12 positions matching TRBD2. The CDR3 has 14 amino acids. CDR1 and CDR2 (germline): GTSNPN, SVGIG (reference sequence). V shed 3 bases, J shed 5 bases, and the junction held 4 bases outside the gene matches. The CDR3 region is CAWRLAGGEETQYF. The CDR3 region has the DNA TGTGCCTGGAGACTAGCGGGAGGAGAGGAGACCCAGTACTTC.

The V call is TRBV6-6, the J call TRBJ1-2; D is unclear. The germline CDR1 and CDR2 sequences are MNHNY and SVGAGI (reference sequence). The CDR3 contains 16 residues. Trimming cost V 7 bases and J 6 bases, with 24 bases left between them. Here the CDR3 reads CASILGELVKIDGYTF. The CDR3 nucleotides are TGTGCCAGCATCCTTGGCGAGCTGGTTAAGATCGATGGCTACACCTTC.

The chain carries TRBV5-1 and TRBJ2-3; D perhaps matches TRBD1 (5 bases). Per germline, CDR1 SGHRS and CDR2 YFSETQ. The CDR3 contains 15 residues. V lost 4 bases, J lost 0 bases, and 12 bases lay in between. For the CDR3, the DNA is TGCGCCAGCAGCCCGCGACAGACTAGCACAGATACGCAGTATTTT. The encoded protein is CASSPRQTSTDTQYF.

The V gene is TRBV6-5, the J gene TRBJ1-1, with TRBD1 matching 7 bases. The CDR3 extends over 13 amino acids. Trimming cost V 7 bases and J 9 bases; bases outside gene matches: 11. The germline CDR1 and CDR2 sequences are MNHEY and SVGAGI. CDR3 in amino acids: CASTSLERGQAFF. The CDR3 nucleotides are TGTGCCAGCACTTCTCTCGAGAGGGGGCAAGCTTTCTTT.

V gene TRBV2 combines with J gene TRBJ1-2; 9 nucleotides agree with TRBD1. Per the germline V gene, CDR1 is SNHLY and CDR2 is FYNNEI. Trimming took 8 bases from V and 6 from J; bases not matched to a gene: 7. The CDR3 loop spans 13 amino acids. CDR3 coding DNA: TGTGCCAGCGGGGGACAGGGAGGGGATGGCTACACCTTC. Its protein is CASGGQGGDGYTF.

V and J are TRBV19 and TRBJ2-1; perhaps TRBD1 as D (6 bases). The germline V gene has CDR1 LNHDA and CDR2 SQIVND (reference sequence). This CDR3 region has 14 residues. Trimming left V 1 base short and J 6 bases short, with 10 bases between. CDR3 residues: CASSIVEGVNEQFF. The CDR3 DNA is TGTGCCAGTAGTATAGTCGAGGGGGTCAATGAGCAGTTCTTC.

This chain connects TRBV4-1 to TRBJ2-7, with 9 bases matching TRBD2. Germline V gene sequence: CDR1 MGHRA, CDR2 YSYEKL. This CDR3 has 14 amino acids. With V trimmed by 3 bases and J by 6 bases, 6 bases remained unmatched. The CDR3 DNA reads as TGCGCCAGCAGCCACCCTAGCGGGGTAGGCGAGCAGTACTTC. This gives the protein CASSHPSGVGEQYF.